This TCR beta chain comes out of a study of cytomegalovirus exposure and HLA in healthy donors. The PCR ran on 60 Vbeta and 13 Jbeta primers. Per the study methods: There were around 80 million unique TCR beta chains by a later count, and some 10 million of them were shared. Using immunoSEQ multiplex PCR, the repertoire was profiled, and TCRdb retains in-frame clones only, with some absent. V, J and clone size derive from that table, while D and trimming were established from the DNA sequence. Of more than 200,000 clones listed, under 80% are singletons. Sequencing used PBMCs. The sequence was obtained from a girl aged 2-9 years in good health and CMV-seronegative.

For the CDR3, the DNA is TGTGCCAGCAGCTTCGGGACAGGGTCAAGCAAAGCTTTCTTT. Residues: CASSFGTGSSKAFF. This chain connects TRBV11-3 to TRBJ1-1; 9 bases match TRBD1. The CDR3 runs to 14 residues. From germline, CDR1 is SGHNT and CDR2 YENEEA. V gave up 3 bases and J gave up 9 bases; unmatched junction bases: 8.